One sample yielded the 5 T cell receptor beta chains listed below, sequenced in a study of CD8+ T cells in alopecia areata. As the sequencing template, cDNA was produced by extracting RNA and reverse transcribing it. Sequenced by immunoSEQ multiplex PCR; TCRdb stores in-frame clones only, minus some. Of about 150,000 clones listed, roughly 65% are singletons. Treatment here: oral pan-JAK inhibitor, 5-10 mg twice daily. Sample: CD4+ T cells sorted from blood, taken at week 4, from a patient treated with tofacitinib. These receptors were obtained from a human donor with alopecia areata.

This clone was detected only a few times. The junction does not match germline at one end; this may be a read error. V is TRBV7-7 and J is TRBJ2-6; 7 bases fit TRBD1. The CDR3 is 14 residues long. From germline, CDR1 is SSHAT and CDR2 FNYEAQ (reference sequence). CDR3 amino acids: CASSPGGGANVLTF. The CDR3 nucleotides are TGTGCTAGCAGCCCAGGGGGTGGGGCCAACGTCCTGACTTTC. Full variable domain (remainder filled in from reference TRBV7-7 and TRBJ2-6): GAGVSQSPRYKVTKRGQDVTLRCDPISSHATLYWYQQALGQGPEFLTYFNYEAQPDKSGLPSDRFSAERPEGSISTLTIQRTEQRDSAMYRCASSPGGGANVLTFGAGSRLTVL.

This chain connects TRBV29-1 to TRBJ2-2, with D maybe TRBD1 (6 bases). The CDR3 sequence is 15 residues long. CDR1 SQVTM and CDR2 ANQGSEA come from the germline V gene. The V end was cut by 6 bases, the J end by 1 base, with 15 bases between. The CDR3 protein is CSVDAGTLNTGELFF. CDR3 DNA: TGCAGCGTGGATGCTGGGACACTGAACACCGGGGAGCTGTTTTTT.

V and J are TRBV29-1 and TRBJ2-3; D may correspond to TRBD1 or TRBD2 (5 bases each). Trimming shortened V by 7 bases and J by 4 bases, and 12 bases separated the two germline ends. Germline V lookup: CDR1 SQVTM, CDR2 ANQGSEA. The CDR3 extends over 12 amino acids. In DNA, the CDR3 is TGCAGCGGCGGCCCGGGACCAGATACGCAGTATTTT. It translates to CSGGPGPDTQYF.

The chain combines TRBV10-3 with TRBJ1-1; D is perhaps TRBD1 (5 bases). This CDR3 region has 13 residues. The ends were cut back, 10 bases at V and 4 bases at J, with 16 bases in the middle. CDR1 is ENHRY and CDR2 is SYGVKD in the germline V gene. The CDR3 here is CATLGRSGTEAFF. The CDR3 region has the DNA TGTGCCACCTTGGGGCGGTCGGGCACTGAAGCTTTCTTT.

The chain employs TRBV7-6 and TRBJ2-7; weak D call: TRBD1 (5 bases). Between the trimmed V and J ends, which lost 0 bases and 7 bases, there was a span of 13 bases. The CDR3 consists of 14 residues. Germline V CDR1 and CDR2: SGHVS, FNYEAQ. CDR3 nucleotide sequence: TGTGCCAGCAGCTTAGCTTACCAGGGCCGGGAGCAGTACTTC. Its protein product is CASSLAYQGREQYF. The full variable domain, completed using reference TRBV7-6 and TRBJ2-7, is GAGVSQSPRYKVTKRGQDVALRCDPISGHVSLYWYRQALGQGPEFLTYFNYEAQQDKSGLPNDRFSAERPEGSISTLTIQRTEQRDSAMYRCASSLAYQGREQYFGPGTRLTVT.